The clone carrying this T cell receptor beta chain came up many times. This entry comes from a study of T cells of healthy individuals. TCRdb re-called the 5' RACE reads through MiXCR, storing one row per CDR3 protein. The sample yields around 83,000 distinct CDR3 sequences, 4% to 5.5% seen once. Trimming pared 11 bases from V and 2 bases from J, leaving 24 bases between. Germline V gene sequence: CDR1 MNHEY, CDR2 SVGAGI. This CDR3 comprises 16 residues. This clonotype originated in a female donor in good health. The chain joins TRBV6-5 to TRBJ1-1; D not resolved. The CDR3 protein is CACWRTGGPINTEAFF. In DNA form, the CDR3 reads TGTGCCTGTTGGAGGACCGGAGGCCCTATAAACACTGAAGCTTTCTTT.